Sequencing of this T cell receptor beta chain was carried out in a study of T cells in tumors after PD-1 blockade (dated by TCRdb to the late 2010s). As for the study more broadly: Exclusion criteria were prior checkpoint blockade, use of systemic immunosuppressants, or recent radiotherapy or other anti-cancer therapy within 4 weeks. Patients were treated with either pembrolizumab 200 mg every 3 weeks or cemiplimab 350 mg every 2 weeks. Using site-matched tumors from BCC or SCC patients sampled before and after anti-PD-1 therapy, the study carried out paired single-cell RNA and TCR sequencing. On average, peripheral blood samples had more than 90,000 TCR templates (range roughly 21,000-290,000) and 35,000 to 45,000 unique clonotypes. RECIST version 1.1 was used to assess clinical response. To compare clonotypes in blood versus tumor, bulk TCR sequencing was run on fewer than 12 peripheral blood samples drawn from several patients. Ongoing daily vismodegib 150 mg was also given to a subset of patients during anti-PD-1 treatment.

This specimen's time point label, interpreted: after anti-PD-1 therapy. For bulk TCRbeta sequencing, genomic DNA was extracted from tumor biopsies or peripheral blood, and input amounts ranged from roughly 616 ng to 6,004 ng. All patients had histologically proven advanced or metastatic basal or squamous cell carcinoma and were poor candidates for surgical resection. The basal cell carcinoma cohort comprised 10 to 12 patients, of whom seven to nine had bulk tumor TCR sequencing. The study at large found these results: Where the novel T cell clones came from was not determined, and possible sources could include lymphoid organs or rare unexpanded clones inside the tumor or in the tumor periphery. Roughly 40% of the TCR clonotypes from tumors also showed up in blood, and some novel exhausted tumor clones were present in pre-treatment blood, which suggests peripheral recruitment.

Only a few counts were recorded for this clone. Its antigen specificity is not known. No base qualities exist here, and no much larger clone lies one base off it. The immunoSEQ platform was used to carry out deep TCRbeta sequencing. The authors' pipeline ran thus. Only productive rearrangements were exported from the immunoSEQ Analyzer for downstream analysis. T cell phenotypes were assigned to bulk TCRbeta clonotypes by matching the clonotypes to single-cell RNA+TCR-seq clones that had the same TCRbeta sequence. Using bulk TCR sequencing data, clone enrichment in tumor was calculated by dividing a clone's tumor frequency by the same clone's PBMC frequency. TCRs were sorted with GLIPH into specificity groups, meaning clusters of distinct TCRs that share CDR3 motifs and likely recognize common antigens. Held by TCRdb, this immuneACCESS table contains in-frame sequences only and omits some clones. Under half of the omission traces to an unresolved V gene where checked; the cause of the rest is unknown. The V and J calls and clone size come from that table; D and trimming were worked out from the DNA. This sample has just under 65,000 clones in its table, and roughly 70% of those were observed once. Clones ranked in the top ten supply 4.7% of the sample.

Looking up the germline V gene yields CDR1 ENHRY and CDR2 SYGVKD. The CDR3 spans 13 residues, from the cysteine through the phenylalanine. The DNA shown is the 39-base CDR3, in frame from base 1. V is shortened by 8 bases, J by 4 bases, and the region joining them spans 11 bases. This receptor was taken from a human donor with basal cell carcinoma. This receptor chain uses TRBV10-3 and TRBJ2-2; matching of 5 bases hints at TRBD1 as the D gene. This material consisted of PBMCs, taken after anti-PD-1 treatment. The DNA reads TGTGCCATCTCCCTAGGGGTCACCGGGGAGCTGTTTTTT. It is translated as CAISLGVTGELFF.